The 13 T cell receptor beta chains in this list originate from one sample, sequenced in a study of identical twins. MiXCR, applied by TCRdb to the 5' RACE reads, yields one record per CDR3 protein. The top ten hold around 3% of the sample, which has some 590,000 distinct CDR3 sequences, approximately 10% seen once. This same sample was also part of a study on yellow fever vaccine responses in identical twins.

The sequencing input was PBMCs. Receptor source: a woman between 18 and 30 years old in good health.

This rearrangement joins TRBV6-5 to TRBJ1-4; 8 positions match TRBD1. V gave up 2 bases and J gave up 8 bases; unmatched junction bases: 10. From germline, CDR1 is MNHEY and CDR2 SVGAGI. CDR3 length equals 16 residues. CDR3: CASSYASGQGREKLFF. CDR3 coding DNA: TGTGCCAGCAGTTACGCCTCAGGACAGGGCAGGGAAAAACTGTTTTTT.

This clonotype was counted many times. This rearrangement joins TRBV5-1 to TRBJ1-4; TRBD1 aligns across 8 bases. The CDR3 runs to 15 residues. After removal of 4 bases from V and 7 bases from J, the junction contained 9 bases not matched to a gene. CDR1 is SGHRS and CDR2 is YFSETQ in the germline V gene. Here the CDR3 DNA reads TGCGCCAGCAGCCCGGGGACAGGCAAGGGTGAAAAACTGTTTTTT. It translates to CASSPGTGKGEKLFF.

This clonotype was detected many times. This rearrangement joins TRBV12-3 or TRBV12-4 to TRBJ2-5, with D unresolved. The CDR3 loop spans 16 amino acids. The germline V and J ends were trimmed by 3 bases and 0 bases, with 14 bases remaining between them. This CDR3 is CASSFYRVPNQETQYF. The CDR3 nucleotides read TGTGCCAGCAGTTTCTACCGGGTCCCCAACCAAGAGACCCAGTACTTC.

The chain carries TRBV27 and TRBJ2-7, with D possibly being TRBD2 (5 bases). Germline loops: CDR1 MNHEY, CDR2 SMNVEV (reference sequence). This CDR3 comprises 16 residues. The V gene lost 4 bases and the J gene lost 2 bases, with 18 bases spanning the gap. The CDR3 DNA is TGTGCCAGCAGTTCCCGGTCCGGGAAAAAGGCCTACGAGCAGTACTTC. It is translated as CASSSRSGKKAYEQYF.

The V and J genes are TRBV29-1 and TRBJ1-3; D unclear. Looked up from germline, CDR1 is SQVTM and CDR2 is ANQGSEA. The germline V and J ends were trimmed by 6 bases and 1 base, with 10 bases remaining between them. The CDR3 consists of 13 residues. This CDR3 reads CSVAHSSGNTIYF. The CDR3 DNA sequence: TGCAGCGTCGCTCACAGTTCTGGAAACACCATATATTTT.

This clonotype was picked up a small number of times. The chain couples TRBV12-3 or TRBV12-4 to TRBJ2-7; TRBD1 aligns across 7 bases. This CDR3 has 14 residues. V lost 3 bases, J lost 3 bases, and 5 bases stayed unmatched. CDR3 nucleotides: TGTGCCAGCAGTTTCGGGACAGCGTTCTACGAGCAGTACTTC. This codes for CASSFGTAFYEQYF.

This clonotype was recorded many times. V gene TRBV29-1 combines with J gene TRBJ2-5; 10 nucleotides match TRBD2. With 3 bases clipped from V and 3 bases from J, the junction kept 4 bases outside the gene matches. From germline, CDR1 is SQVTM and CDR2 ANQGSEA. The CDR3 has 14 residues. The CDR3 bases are TGCAGCGTTGATCGAGCGGGGGGGAAAGAGACCCAGTACTTC. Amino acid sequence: CSVDRAGGKETQYF.

In DNA, the CDR3 is TGTGCCACCAGCAGAGACAGCGCCTACGAGCAGTACTTC. Residues: CATSRDSAYEQYF. The chain links TRBV15 to TRBJ2-7; D gene ambiguous. The length of the CDR3 is 13 residues. The V gene's germline CDR1 is LNHNV and CDR2 YYDKDF (reference sequence). V gave up 0 bases and J gave up 2 bases, with 5 bases separating them.

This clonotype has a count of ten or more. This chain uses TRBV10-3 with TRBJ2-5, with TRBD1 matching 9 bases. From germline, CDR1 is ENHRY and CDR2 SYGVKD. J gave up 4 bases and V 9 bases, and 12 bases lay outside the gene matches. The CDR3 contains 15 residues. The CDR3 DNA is TGTGCCATTGCCCCGGGACAGGGTAATAGAGAGACCCAGTACTTC. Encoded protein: CAIAPGQGNRETQYF.

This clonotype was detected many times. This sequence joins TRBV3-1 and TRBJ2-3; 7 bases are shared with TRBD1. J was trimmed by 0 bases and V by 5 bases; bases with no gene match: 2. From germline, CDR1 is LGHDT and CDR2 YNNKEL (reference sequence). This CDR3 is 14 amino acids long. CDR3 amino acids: CASSNRGSTDTQYF. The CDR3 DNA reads TGTGCCAGCAGCAACAGGGGCAGCACAGATACGCAGTATTTT.

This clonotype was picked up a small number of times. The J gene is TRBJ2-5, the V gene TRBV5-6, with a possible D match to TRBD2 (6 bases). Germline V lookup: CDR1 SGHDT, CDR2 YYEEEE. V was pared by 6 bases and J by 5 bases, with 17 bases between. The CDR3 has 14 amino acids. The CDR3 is CASTPKGRLETQYF. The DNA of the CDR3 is TGTGCCAGCACCCCTAAGGGGAGGTTGGAGACCCAGTACTTC. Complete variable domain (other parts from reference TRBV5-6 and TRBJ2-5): DAGVTQSPTHLIKTRGQQVTLRCSPKSGHDTVSWYQQALGQGPQFIFQYYEEEERQRGNFPDRFSGHQFPNYSSELNVNALLLGDSALYLCASTPKGRLETQYFGPGTRLLVL.

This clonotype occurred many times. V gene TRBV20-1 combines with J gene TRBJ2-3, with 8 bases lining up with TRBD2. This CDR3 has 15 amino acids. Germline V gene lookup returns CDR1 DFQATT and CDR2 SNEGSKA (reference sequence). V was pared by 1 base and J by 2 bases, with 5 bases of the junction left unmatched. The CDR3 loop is CSARVWGLVTDTQYF. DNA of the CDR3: TGCAGTGCTAGAGTCTGGGGACTAGTCACAGATACGCAGTATTTT.

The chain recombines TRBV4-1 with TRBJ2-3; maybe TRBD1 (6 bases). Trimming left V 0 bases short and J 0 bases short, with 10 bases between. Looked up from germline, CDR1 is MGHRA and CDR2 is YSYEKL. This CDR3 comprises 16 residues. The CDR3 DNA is TGCGCCAGCAGCCAAGAAGGGACACCTAGCACAGATACGCAGTATTTT. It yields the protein CASSQEGTPSTDTQYF.